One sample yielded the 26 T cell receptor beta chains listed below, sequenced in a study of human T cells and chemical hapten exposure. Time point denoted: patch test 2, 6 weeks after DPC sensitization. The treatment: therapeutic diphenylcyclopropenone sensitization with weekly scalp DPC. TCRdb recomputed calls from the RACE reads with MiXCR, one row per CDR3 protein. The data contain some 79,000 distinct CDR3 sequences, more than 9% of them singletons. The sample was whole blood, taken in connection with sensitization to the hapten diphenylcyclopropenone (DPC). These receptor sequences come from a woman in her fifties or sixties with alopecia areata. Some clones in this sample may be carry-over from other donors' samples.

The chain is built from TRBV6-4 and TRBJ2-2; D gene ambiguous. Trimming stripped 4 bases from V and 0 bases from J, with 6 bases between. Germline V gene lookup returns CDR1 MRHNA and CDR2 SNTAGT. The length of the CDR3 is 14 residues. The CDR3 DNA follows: TGTGCCAGCAGTGTCCTAGCGAACACCGGGGAGCTGTTTTTT. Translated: CASSVLANTGELFF.

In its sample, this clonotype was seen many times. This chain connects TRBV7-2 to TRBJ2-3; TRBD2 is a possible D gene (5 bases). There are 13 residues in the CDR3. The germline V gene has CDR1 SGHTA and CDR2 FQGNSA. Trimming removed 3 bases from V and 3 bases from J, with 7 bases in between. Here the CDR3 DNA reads TGTGCCAGCAGCTTTAGCGCGACAGATACGCAGTATTTT. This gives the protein CASSFSATDTQYF.

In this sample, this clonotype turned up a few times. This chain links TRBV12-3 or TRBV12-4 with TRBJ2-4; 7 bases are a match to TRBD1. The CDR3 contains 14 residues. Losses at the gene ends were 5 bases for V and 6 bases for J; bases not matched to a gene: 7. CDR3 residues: CASSQTGMVNIQYF. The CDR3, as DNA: TGTGCCAGCAGTCAGACAGGGATGGTAAACATTCAGTACTTC.

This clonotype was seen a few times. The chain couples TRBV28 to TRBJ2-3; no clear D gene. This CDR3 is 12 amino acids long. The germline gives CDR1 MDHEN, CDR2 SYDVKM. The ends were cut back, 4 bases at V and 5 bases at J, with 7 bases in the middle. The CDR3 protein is CASSSGKDTQYF. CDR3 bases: TGTGCCAGCAGTTCAGGCAAAGATACGCAGTATTTT.

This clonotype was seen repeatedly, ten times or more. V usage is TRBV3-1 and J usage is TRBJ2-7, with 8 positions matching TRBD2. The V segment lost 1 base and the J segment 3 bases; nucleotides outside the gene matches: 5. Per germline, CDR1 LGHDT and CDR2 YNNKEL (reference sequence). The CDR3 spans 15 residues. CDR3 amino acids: CASSQATSGNYEQYF. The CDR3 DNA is TGTGCCAGCAGCCAAGCTACTAGCGGAAACTACGAGCAGTACTTC.

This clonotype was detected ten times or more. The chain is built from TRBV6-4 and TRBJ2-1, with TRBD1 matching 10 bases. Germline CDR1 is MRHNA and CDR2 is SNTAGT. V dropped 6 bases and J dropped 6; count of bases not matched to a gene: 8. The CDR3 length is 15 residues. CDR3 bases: TGTGCCAGCAGCCAAGACAGGGGGCCCCTCAATGAGCAGTTCTTC. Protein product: CASSQDRGPLNEQFF.

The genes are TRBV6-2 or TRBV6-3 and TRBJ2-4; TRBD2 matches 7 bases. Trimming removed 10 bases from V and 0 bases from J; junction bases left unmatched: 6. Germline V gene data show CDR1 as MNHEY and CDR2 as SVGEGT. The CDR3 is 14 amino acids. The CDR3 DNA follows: TGTGCCACCGGGGAGGGCCAAGCCAAAAACATTCAGTACTTC. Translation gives CATGEGQAKNIQYF.

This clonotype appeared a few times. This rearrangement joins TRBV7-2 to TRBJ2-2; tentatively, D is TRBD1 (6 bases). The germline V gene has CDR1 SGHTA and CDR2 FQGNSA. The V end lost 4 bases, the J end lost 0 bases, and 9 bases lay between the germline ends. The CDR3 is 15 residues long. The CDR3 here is CASSSGGPNTGELFF. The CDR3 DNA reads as TGTGCCAGCAGCTCTGGGGGCCCGAACACCGGGGAGCTGTTTTTT.

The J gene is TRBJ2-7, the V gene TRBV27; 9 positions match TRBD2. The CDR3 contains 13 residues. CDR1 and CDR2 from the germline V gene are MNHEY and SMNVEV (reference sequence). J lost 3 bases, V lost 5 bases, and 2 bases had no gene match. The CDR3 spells CASSLSGSYEQYF. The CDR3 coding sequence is TGTGCCAGCAGTCTTAGCGGGAGCTACGAGCAGTACTTC.

CDR3 sequence reads: CASSLKDGVNTGELFF. The DNA for the CDR3 is TGTGCCAGCAGCTTAAAGGACGGGGTGAACACCGGGGAGCTGTTTTTT. The chain is built from TRBV7-8 and TRBJ2-2, with a tentative D call TRBD2 (5 bases). The CDR3 contains 16 residues. The ends were cut back, 2 bases at V and 1 base at J, with 11 bases in the middle. Germline V gene data show CDR1 as SGHVS and CDR2 as FQNEAQ. The whole variable domain, remainder taken from reference TRBV7-8 and TRBJ2-2, is GAGVSQSPRYKVAKRGQDVALRCDPISGHVSLFWYQQALGQGPEFLTYFQNEAQLDKSGLPSDRFFAERPEGSVSTLKIQRTQQEDSAVYLCASSLKDGVNTGELFFGEGSRLTVL.

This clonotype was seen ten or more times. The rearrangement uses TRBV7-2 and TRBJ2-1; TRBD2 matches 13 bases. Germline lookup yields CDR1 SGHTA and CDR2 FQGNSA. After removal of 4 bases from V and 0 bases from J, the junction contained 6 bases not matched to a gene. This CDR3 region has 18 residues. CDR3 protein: CASSSSGTSGVSYNEQFF. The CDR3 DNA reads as TGTGCCAGCAGCTCATCTGGGACTAGCGGGGTCTCCTACAATGAGCAGTTCTTC.

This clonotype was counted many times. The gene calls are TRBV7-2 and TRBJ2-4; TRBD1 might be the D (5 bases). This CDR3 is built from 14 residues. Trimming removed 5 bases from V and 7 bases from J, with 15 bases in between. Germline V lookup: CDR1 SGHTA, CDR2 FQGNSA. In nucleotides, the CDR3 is TGTGCCAGCAGCCCCCAACGCGCAGGGAACATTCAGTACTTC. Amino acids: CASSPQRAGNIQYF. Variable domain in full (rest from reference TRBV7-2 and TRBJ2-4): GAGVSQSPSNKVTEKGKDVELRCDPISGHTALYWYRQSLGQGLEFLIYFQGNSAPDKSGLPSDRFSAERTGGSVSTLTIQRTQQEDSAVYLCASSPQRAGNIQYFGAGTRLSVL.

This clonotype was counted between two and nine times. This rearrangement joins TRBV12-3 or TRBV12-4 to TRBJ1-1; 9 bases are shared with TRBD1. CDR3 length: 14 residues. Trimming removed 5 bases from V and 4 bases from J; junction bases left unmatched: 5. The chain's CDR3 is CASSRETGGTEAFF. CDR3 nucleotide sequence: TGTGCCAGCAGTCGGGAGACAGGGGGCACTGAAGCTTTCTTT.

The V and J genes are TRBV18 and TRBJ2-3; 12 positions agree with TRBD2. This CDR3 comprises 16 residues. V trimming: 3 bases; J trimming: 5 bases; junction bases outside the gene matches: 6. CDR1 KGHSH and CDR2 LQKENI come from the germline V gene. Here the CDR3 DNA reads TGTGCCAGCTCACCCGGACTAGCGGGATTCGGAGATACGCAGTATTTT. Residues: CASSPGLAGFGDTQYF. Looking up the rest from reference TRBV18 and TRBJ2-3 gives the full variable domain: NAGVMQNPRHLVRRRGQEARLRCSPMKGHSHVYWYRQLPEEGLKFMVYLQKENIIDESGMPKERFSAEFPKEGPSILRIQQVVRGDSAAYFCASSPGLAGFGDTQYFGPGTRLTVL.

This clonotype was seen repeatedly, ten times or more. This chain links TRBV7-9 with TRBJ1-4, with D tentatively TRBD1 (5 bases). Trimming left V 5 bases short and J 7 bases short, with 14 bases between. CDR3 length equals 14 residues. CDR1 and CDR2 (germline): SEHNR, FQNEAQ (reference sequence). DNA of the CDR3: TGTGCCAGCAGCCTAGGAACAGGCGGTGAAAAACTGTTTTTT. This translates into CASSLGTGGEKLFF.

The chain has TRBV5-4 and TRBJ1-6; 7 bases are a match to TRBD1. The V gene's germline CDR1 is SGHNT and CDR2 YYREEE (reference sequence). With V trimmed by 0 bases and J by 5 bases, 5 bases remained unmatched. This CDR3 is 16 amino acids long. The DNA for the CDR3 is TGTGCCAGCAGCTTGGGTTCAGGGGGGGATAATTCACCCCTCCACTTT. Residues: CASSLGSGGDNSPLHF.

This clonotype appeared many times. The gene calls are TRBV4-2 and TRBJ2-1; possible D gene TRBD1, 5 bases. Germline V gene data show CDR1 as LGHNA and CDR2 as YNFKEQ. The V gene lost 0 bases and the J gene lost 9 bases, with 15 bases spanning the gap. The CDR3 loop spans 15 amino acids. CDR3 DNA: TGTGCCAGCAGCCAAGACAGTCAGGGTTTCAGTGAGCAGTTCTTC. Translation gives CASSQDSQGFSEQFF.

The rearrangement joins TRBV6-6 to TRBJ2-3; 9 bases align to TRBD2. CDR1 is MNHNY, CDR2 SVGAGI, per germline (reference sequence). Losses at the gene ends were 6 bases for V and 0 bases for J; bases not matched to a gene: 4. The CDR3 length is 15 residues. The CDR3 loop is CASRPSGESTDTQYF. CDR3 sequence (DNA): TGTGCCAGCAGGCCTAGCGGGGAGAGCACAGATACGCAGTATTTT.

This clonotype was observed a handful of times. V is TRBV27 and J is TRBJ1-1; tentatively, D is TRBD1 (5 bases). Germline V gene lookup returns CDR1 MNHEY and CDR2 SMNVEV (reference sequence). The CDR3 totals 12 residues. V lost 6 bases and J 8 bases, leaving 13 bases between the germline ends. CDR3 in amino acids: CASRKAGIEAFF. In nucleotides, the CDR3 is TGTGCCAGCAGGAAGGCAGGGATCGAAGCTTTCTTT.

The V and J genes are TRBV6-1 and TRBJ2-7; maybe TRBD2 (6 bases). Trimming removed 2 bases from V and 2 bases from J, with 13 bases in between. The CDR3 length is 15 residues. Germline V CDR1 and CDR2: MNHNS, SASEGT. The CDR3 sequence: CASSELSLAPYEQYF. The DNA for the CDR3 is TGTGCCAGCAGTGAACTAAGTCTAGCGCCCTACGAGCAGTACTTC.

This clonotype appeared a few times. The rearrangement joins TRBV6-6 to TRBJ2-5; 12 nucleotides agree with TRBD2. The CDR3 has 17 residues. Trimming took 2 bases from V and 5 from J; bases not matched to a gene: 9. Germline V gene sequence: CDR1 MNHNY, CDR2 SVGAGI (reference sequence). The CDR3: CASSYAWTSGIEETQYF. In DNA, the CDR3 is TGTGCCAGCAGTTACGCTTGGACTAGCGGGATTGAGGAGACCCAGTACTTC.

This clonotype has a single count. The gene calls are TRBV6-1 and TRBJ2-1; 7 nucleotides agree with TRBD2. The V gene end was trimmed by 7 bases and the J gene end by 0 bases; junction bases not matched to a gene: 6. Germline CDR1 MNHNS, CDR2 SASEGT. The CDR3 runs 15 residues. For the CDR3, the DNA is TGTGCCAGCACCCGGGGAGGGACCTCCTACAATGAGCAGTTCTTC. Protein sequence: CASTRGGTSYNEQFF.

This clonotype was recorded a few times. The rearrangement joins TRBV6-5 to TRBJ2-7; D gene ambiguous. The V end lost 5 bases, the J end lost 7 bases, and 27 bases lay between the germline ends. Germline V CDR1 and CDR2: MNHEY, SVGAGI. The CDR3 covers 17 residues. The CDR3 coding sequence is TGTGCCAGCAGTCCCCCTTTGGAAGGGAAAGTTCCAAGGGAGCAGTACTTC. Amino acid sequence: CASSPPLEGKVPREQYF.

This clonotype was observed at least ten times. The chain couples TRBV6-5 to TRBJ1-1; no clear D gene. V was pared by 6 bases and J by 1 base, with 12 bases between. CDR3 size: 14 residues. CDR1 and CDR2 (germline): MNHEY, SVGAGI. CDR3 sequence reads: CASRIGMGNTEAFF. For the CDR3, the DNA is TGTGCCAGCAGGATTGGTATGGGGAACACTGAAGCTTTCTTT.

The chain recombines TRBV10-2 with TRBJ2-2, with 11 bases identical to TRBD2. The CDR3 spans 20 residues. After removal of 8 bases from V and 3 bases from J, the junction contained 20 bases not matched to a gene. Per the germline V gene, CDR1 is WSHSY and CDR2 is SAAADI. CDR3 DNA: TGCGCCAGCGGAGGCAGGGGGCGACTAGCGGGGCGCCCGGACACCGGGGAGCTGTTTTTT. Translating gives CASGGRGRLAGRPDTGELFF.

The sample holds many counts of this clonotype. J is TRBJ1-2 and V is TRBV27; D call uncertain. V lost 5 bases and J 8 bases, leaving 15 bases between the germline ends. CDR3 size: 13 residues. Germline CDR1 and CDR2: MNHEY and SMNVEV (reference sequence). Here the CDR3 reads CASSGAMLHGYTF. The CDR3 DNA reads TGTGCCAGCAGTGGCGCTATGCTACACGGCTACACCTTC.